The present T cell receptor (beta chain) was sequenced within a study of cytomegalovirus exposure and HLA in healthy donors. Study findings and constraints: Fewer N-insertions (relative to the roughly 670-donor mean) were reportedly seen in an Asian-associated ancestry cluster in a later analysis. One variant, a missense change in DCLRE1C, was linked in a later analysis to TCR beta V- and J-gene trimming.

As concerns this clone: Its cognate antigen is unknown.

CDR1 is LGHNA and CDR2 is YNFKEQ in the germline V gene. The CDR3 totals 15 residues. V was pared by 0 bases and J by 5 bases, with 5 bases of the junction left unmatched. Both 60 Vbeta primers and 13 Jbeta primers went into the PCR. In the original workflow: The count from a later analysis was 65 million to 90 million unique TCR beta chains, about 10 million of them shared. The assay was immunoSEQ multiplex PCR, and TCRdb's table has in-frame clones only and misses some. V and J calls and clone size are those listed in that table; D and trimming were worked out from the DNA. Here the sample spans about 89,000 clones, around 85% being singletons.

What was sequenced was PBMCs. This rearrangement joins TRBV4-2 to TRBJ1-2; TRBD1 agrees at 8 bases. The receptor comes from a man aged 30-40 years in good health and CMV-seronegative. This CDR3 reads CASSQEQGVKYGYTF. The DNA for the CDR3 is TGTGCCAGCAGCCAAGAACAGGGGGTGAAATATGGCTACACCTTC.